This T cell receptor beta chain was sequenced during a study of blood T cells in healthy people across ages. Using a J-beta primer mix together with a sample-barcoded 5' primer, a second PCR was run for roughly 7 to 11 cycles. Each CDR3 protein gets one entry after TCRdb re-called the 5' RACE reads with MiXCR. This sample yields about 600,000 distinct CDR3 sequences, of which around half are seen a single time; about 26% belongs to the top ten. The CDR3 runs 18 residues. The trim removed 3 bases at V and 4 bases at J, leaving 16 bases unmatched. Germline CDR1 reads LGHNA; CDR2 reads YNFKEQ. The J gene is TRBJ1-2, the V gene TRBV4-2, with TRBD1 identical over 8 bases. The receptor was isolated from a man older than 75 in good health. The sequenced material came from blood. CDR3 protein: CASSQKARSMDRAYGYTF. CDR3 DNA sequence: TGTGCCAGCAGCCAGAAAGCCCGATCAATGGACAGGGCCTATGGCTACACCTTC.